These 11 T cell receptor beta chains were all obtained from the same sample, sequenced in a study of blood T cell repertoires in COVID-19. The data were produced by immunoSEQ multiplex PCR, yet TCRdb's version contains in-frame clones alone and is incomplete. The sample records 350,000 or so clones, approximately 88% being singletons. The sequencing input was peripheral blood. Every receptor here comes from a woman aged 30 to 39 with COVID-19, enrolled during active disease.

The gene calls are TRBV12-3 or TRBV12-4 and TRBJ1-5; D not certain. The ends were cut back, 5 bases at V and 5 bases at J, with 10 bases in the middle. The CDR3 has 13 amino acids. CDR3 nucleotides: TGTGCCAGCAGTATTACACGTTATCAGCCCCAGCATTTT. It yields the protein CASSITRYQPQHF.

J is TRBJ2-7 and V is TRBV6-5; maybe TRBD1 (5 bases). V lost 6 bases and J lost 6, with 18 bases in between. This CDR3 is built from 14 residues. Per germline, CDR1 MNHEY and CDR2 SVGAGI. In DNA, the CDR3 is TGTGCCAGCAGAGACCCAAGGGGTTTGCGCGAGCAGTACTTC. Translation: CASRDPRGLREQYF.

This clone was seen a few times. The chain combines TRBV10-1 with TRBJ1-6; maybe TRBD1 (6 bases). V shed 7 bases and J shed 2 bases, with 24 bases lying between them. Per germline, CDR1 WNHNN and CDR2 SYGVQD (reference sequence). The CDR3 sequence is 19 residues long. For the CDR3, the DNA is TGCGCCAGCACCATGCTGATAAGACAGGAGATACCCTATAATTCACCCCTCCACTTT. It codes for CASTMLIRQEIPYNSPLHF.

CDR3 in amino acids: CASSPWTAMNTGELFF. The CDR3 coding sequence is TGCGCCAGCAGCCCCTGGACAGCAATGAACACCGGGGAGCTGTTTTTT. This rearrangement joins TRBV5-1 to TRBJ2-2, with D perhaps matching TRBD1 (6 bases). The CDR3 sequence is 16 residues long. V was pared by 4 bases and J by 1 base, with 14 bases between. Germline V gene sequence: CDR1 SGHRS, CDR2 YFSETQ. Using reference TRBV5-1 and TRBJ2-2 for the parts outside the CDR3, the full variable domain is KAGVTQTPRYLIKTRGQQVTLSCSPISGHRSVSWYQQTPGQGLQFLFEYFSETQRNKGNFPGRFSGRQFSNSRSEMNVSTLELGDSALYLCASSPWTAMNTGELFFGEGSRLTVL.

The gene calls are TRBV11-2 and TRBJ1-2; maybe TRBD1 (5 bases). Trimming pared 5 bases from V and 4 bases from J, leaving 8 bases between. Germline values: CDR1 SGHAT, CDR2 FQNNGV. The CDR3 runs to 12 residues. CDR3 region: CASSGGGYGYTF. The CDR3 DNA sequence: TGTGCCAGCAGCGGGGGAGGCTATGGCTACACCTTC.

V is TRBV21-1 and J is TRBJ1-5; TRBD1 is the table's D call and was not checked against the DNA. TRBV21-1 represents a pseudogene. The CDR3 loop spans 15 amino acids. DNA of the CDR3: TGTGCCAATCCCCGGGACAGTTATAGCAATCAGCCCCAGCATTTT. Translating it yields CANPRDSYSNQPQHF.

V gene TRBV5-1 combines with J gene TRBJ2-3; 9 nucleotides line up with TRBD1. V dropped 4 bases and J dropped 6; count of bases not matched to a gene: 9. This CDR3 spans 15 amino acids. The V gene's germline CDR1 is SGHRS and CDR2 YFSETQ. The CDR3 loop is CASSPGDRARDTQYF. For the CDR3, the DNA is TGCGCCAGCAGCCCGGGGGACAGGGCGCGGGATACGCAGTATTTT. Drawing the rest from reference TRBV5-1 and TRBJ2-3, the complete variable domain is KAGVTQTPRYLIKTRGQQVTLSCSPISGHRSVSWYQQTPGQGLQFLFEYFSETQRNKGNFPGRFSGRQFSNSRSEMNVSTLELGDSALYLCASSPGDRARDTQYFGPGTRLTVL.

The chain has TRBV11-2 and TRBJ1-1, with TRBD1 matching 9 bases. Germline V CDR1 and CDR2: SGHAT, FQNNGV. V was pared by 2 bases and J by 4 bases, with 5 bases of the junction left unmatched. The CDR3 totals 15 residues. Written as DNA, the CDR3 is TGTGCCAGCAGCTTACCGACAGGGGGGGGCACTGAAGCTTTCTTT. Translated, it gives CASSLPTGGGTEAFF.

The chain carries TRBV6-5 and TRBJ1-6, with D tentatively TRBD1 (5 bases). The CDR3 spans 15 residues. The germline V and J ends were trimmed by 4 bases and 8 bases, with 15 bases remaining between them. Germline-derived CDR1 and CDR2 are MNHEY and SVGAGI. The CDR3 nucleotides are TGTGCCAGCAGTTTCCTCGGGAGAGGGGATTCACCCCTCCACTTT. It codes for CASSFLGRGDSPLHF.

The chain is built from TRBV5-1 and TRBJ1-6; possible D gene TRBD1, 6 bases. V gave up 4 bases and J gave up 7 bases, with 12 bases separating them. This CDR3 comprises 14 residues. Germline V gene sequence: CDR1 SGHRS, CDR2 YFSETQ. The CDR3 region is CASSERGGNSPLHF. CDR3 DNA sequence: TGCGCCAGCAGCGAGAGGGGGGGGAATTCACCCCTCCACTTT.

V is TRBV6-6 and J is TRBJ1-2; no clear D gene. The CDR3 runs to 12 residues. In germline, CDR1 is MNHNY, CDR2 SVGAGI (reference sequence). V lost 5 bases, J lost 8 bases, and 12 bases lay in between. CDR3: CASSPRENGYTF. In DNA, the CDR3 is TGTGCCAGCAGTCCGAGGGAGAACGGCTACACCTTC.